This paragraph covers one T cell receptor beta chain sequence. The data were obtained in a study of shared clonotypes between healthy human individuals. This CDR3 is built from 14 residues. After removal of 6 bases from V and 5 bases from J, the junction contained 5 bases not matched to a gene. Per germline, CDR1 MNHNS and CDR2 SASEGT. In the original analysis: For the immunoSEQ data, sequences were junction-only without quality scores, so filtering differed. The protocol was immunoSEQ multiplex PCR, while the TCRdb copy is restricted to in-frame clones and leaves out a portion. Clone size and the V and J calls come from that table; the DNA yielded D and trimming. The sample includes about a million clones, 60% to 80% of them seen just once.

J is TRBJ1-4 and V is TRBV6-1, with TRBD1 matching over 8 bases. This receptor was obtained from a man between 18 and 29 years old in good health. Material: memory CD4+ T cells sorted from blood. Sample subset: CD45RA-negative fraction. CDR3 nucleotides: TGTGCCAGCAGATTCGACAGGGGCAATGAAAAACTGTTTTTT. Protein sequence: CASRFDRGNEKLFF.